This T cell receptor beta chain stems from a study of T cells after yellow fever vaccination. General study results and limits: Reappearance after the booster was seen for most primary-vaccination clones, at roughly 96% CD4 and roughly 90% CD8. Contamination by abundant bulk-population clonotypes could be present in FACS-sorted repertoires.

On this clonotype: Its target is unknown.

5'RACE template switching added a universal primer site and UMIs to TCR cDNA. TCRdb ran MiXCR on the 5' RACE reads and lists one entry per CDR3 protein. The table lists approximately 550,000 distinct CDR3 sequences, over 15% of them singletons. This CDR3 region has 16 residues. Between the trimmed V and J ends, which lost 0 bases and 5 bases, there was a span of 15 bases. Sequenced material: PBMCs, taken 15 days after the yellow fever booster vaccination. The TCR originated in a man aged 30 to 45 who received the YFV17D yellow fever vaccine. The genes are TRBV23-1 and TRBJ2-3; D is undetermined. TRBV23-1 is flagged as an ORF with uncertain function. The CDR3 nucleotides read TGCGCCAGCAGTCAATCGCGCACGGTGGGATTAGATACGCAGTATTTT. It is translated as CASSQSRTVGLDTQYF.